This T cell receptor beta chain was retrieved from a study of Tregs in tolerant kidney transplant recipients. Study-wide findings and caveats: This study did not directly address biological reproducibility.

The table came from immunoSEQ multiplex PCR; TCRdb's copy has only in-frame clones and leaves some out. Here the sample spans tens of thousands of clones, about 83% being singletons. In germline, CDR1 is SGHTA, CDR2 FQGNSA. With V trimmed by 5 bases and J by 11 bases, 4 bases remained unmatched. This CDR3 spans 11 amino acids. Turning to this clone: Its specificity is unknown.

The specimen sequenced was CD4+ T cells from blood. The clonotype originates from a human donor in good health. The gene calls are TRBV7-2 and TRBJ1-1, with 8 bases lining up with TRBD1. The CDR3 reads CASSVDREAFF. The CDR3 region has the DNA TGTGCCAGCAGCGTGGACAGGGAGGCTTTCTTT.